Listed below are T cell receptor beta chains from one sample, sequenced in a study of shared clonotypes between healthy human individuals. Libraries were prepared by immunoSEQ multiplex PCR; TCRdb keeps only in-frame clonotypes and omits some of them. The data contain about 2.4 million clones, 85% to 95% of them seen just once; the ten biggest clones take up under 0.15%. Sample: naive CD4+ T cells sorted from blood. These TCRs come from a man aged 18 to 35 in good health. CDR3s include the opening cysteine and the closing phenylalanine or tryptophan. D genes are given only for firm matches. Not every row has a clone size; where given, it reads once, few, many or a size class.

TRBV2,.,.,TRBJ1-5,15,TGTGCCAGCAGTCCCCAGGGGTCTAGAGATCAGCCCCAGCATTTT,CASSPQGSRDQPQHF
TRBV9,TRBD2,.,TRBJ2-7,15,TGTGCCAGCAGCGTAGAGTCCGGACTAGGCTACGAGCAGTACTTC,CASSVESGLGYEQYF
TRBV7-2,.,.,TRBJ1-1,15,TGTGCCAGCAGCTTAGTAGGGACACAAAACACTGAAGCTTTCTTT,CASSLVGTQNTEAFF
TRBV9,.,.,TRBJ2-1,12,TGTGCCAGCAGCTCACCCGGGAATGAGCAGTTCTTC,CASSSPGNEQFF
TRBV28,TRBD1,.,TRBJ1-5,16,TGTGCCAGCAGTTTCGGACAGGGTTTAGGGGATCAGCCCCAGCATTTT,CASSFGQGLGDQPQHF
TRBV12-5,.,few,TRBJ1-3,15,TGTGCTAGTGGTTTGGGGCAGGGACCAATCGGCACCATATATTTT,CASGLGQGPIGTIYF
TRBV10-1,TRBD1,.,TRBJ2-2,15,TGCGCCAGGACCCGTCGGCAGGGGGCATCGGGGGAGCTGTTTTTT,CARTRRQGASGELFF
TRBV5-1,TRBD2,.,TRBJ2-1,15,TGCGCCAGCAGCTTGACTAGCGGGGGGGCTAATGAGCAGTTCTTC,CASSLTSGGANEQFF
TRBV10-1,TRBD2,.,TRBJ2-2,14,TGCGCCAGCAGTGGGACTAGCGGCACCGGGGAGCTGTTTTTT,CASSGTSGTGELFF
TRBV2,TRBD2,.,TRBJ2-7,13,TGTGCCAGCTTCGGGACTACCTCCTACGAGCAGTACTTC,CASFGTTSYEQYF
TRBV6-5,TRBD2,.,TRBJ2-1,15,TGTGCCAGCAGTTATGGACTAGCGTTCTACAATGAGCAGTTCTTC,CASSYGLAFYNEQFF
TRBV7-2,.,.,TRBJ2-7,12,.,CASSFGLGSKYF
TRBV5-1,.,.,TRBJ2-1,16,TGCGCCAGCAGCCCTTCCCCACAGGAATTATACAATGAGCAGTTCTTC,CASSPSPQELYNEQFF
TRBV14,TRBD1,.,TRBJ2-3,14,TGTGCCAGCAGCCCTCGACAGGGTGCAGATACGCAGTATTTT,CASSPRQGADTQYF
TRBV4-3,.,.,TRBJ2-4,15,TGCGCCAGCAGCCAAGAGGGTCTAGCCAAAAACATTCAGTACTTC,CASSQEGLAKNIQYF
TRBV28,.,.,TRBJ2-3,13,TGTGCCAGCAGCCTACCAGGCACAGATACGCAGTATTTT,CASSLPGTDTQYF
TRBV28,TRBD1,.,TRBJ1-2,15,TGTGCCAGCAGTCCGATCCGGGACAGGGGGTCGGGCTACACCTTC,CASSPIRDRGSGYTF
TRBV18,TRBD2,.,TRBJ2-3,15,TGTGCCAGCTCACCCCCGACTAGCGGGACAGATACGCAGTATTTT,CASSPPTSGTDTQYF
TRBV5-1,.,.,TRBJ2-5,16,TGCGCCAGCAGCTTGGTGGGGCCGGAAAAATGGGAGACCCAGTACTTC,CASSLVGPEKWETQYF
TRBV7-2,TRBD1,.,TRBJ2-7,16,TGTGCCAGCAGCTTAGCGACTACAGGGGGAAGCTACGAGCAGTACTTC,CASSLATTGGSYEQYF
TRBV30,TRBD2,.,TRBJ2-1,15,TGTGCCTGGAGCTCGCTAGCGGGGGGGCGGAATGAGCAGTTCTTC,CAWSSLAGGRNEQFF
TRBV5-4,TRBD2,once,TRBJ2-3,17,TGTGCCAGCAGCACAGAATACAGCGGGAGGAGCACAGATACGCAGTATTTT,CASSTEYSGRSTDTQYF
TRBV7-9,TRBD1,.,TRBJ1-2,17,TGTGCCAGCAGCTTAGCGATGGGGACAGGGGTCGGCAATGGCTACACCTTC,CASSLAMGTGVGNGYTF
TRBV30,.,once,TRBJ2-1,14,TGTGCCTGGAGTCGTGGGGCCTCCTACAATGAGCAGTTCTTC,CAWSRGASYNEQFF
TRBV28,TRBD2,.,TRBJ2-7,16,TGTGCCAGCAGTCCCTCTATGCGCGGGGGACGCTACGAGCAGTACTTC,CASSPSMRGGRYEQYF
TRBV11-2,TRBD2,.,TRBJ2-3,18,TGTGCCAGCAGCTTAGATTGGGGACTAGCGACGAGTCCAGATACGCAGTATTTT,CASSLDWGLATSPDTQYF
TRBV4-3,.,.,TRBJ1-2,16,TGCGCCAGCAGCCAAGCGACAGCAGCGCCCAACTATGGCTACACCTTC,CASSQATAAPNYGYTF
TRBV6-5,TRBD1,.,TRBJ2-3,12,TGTGCCAGCAGGTCCACAGGGGGTACGCAGTATTTT,CASRSTGGTQYF
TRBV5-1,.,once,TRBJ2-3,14,TGCGCCAGCAGCTTGGCTCAGGGTATAGATACGCAGTATTTT,CASSLAQGIDTQYF
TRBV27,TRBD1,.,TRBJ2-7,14,TGTGCCAGCACTCCGGGACAGGGGTCCTACGAGCAGTACTTC,CASTPGQGSYEQYF
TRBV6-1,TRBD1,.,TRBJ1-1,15,TGTGCCAGCAGGGACGGACAGGGGAGGAACACTGAAGCTTTCTTT,CASRDGQGRNTEAFF
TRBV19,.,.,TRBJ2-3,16,TGTGCCAGTACCCCCCTTGGGGACCCAGAAGCAGATACGCAGTATTTT,CASTPLGDPEADTQYF
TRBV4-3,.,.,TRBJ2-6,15,TGCGCCAGCAGCCAAGTAGGGGCTGGGGCCAACGTCCTGACTTTC,CASSQVGAGANVLTF
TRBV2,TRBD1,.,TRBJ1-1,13,TGTGCCAGCAGTGACCAAGGGACAGCTGAAGCTTTCTTT,CASSDQGTAEAFF
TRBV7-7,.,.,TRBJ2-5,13,TGTGCTAGCAGCTTAGGTGGATTAGAGACCCAGTACTTC,CASSLGGLETQYF
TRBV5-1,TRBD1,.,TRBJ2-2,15,TGCGCCAGCAGCCTTCGGACAGGGCGGACCGGGGAGCTGTTTTTT,CASSLRTGRTGELFF
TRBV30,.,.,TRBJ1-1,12,TGTGCCTGGAGCCCCATGGGGACTGAAGCTTTCTTT,CAWSPMGTEAFF
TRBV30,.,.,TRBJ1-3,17,TGTGCCTGGAGTGTATCCCTTACAGCGAGAGGCAGAAACACCATATATTTT,CAWSVSLTARGRNTIYF
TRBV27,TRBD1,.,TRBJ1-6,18,TGTGCCAGCAGTTTATCGGCCCCTATGACAGGGGCATATTCACCCCTCCACTTT,CASSLSAPMTGAYSPLHF
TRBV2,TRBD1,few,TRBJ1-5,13,TGTGCCAGCAATGGACAGGGCAATCAGCCCCAGCATTTT,CASNGQGNQPQHF
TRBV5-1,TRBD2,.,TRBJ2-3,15,TGCGCCAGCAGCTTGATAGCGGGGGGGAGAGATACGCAGTATTTT,CASSLIAGGRDTQYF
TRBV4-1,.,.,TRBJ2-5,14,TGCGCCAGCAGCCCTGGGGGGGCCCAAGAGACCCAGTACTTC,CASSPGGAQETQYF
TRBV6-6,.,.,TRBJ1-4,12,TGTGCCAGCAGTTTACTGGGTGAAAAACTGTTTTTT,CASSLLGEKLFF
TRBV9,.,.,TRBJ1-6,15,TGTGCCAGCAGCGCTACAGGGAGGGGTAATTCACCCCTCCACTTT,CASSATGRGNSPLHF
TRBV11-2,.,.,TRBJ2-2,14,TGTGCCAGCAGCTTAGGAGGGAAAACCGGGGAGCTGTTTTTT,CASSLGGKTGELFF
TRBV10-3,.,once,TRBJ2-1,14,TGTGCCATCAGTGAGGGACAATCCTACAATGAGCAGTTCTTC,CAISEGQSYNEQFF
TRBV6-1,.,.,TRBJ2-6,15,TGTGCCAGCAGTGAACGGGGATCTGGGGCCAACGTCCTGACTTTC,CASSERGSGANVLTF
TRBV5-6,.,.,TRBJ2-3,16,TGTGCCAGCAGCCCGGGTGAGGGATCCCCTTCCGGCACGCAGTATTTT,CASSPGEGSPSGTQYF
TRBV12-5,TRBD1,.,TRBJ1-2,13,TGTGCTAGTGGAGAAACAGGGGGGTATGGCTACACCTTC,CASGETGGYGYTF